This T cell receptor (beta chain) came from a study of vaccination and CD4 T cells after COVID-19. Described treatment: approximately nine-day PBMC culture with coronavirus spike peptide pools or control peptides (ViraFEST assay). Looked up from germline, CDR1 is SNHLY and CDR2 is FYNNEI. This CDR3 is 14 amino acids long. Deletions cut 3 bases from V and 5 bases from J, with 13 bases between. This clonotype was detected only a few times. Its antigen is not identified. Once obtained from cultured CD4+ T cells, the DNA was sequenced using the Oncomine TCR Beta short-read assay. TCRdb re-called the PCR reads with MiXCR, one entry per CDR3 protein. This repertoire shows roughly 17,000 distinct CDR3 sequences, about 43% found once; its top ten account for 8% to 9.5%.

The chain combines TRBV2 with TRBJ1-2; TRBD1 is a possible D gene (6 bases). The clonotype comes from a human donor who had recovered from COVID-19. The sample taken for sequencing was CD4+ T cells from blood, cultured in vitro. In DNA, the CDR3 is TGTGCCAGCAGTGACCAGGGGATTGAGTATGGCTACACCTTC. Its protein is CASSDQGIEYGYTF.